The next 10 T cell receptor beta chains were all read from a single sample in a study of blood T cell repertoires in COVID-19 (dated by TCRdb to 2020 to 2021). Library construction relied on the immunoSEQ multiplex PCR assay. TCRdb took over this immuneACCESS table, retaining in-frame rearrangements with V and J assigned. Such tables are incomplete; in checked studies, under half of the missing clones stem from an unresolved V gene, and the remainder is unexplained. The sample records under 200,000 clones, 80% of which are singletons. Of the sample, less than 4% is held by the ten largest clones. Sequencing input: PBMCs or T cells enriched from blood (not recorded which). Receptor source: an older woman who had recovered from COVID-19.

The rearrangement links TRBV19 to TRBJ1-1, with TRBD1 identical over 7 bases. With V trimmed by 1 base and J by 4 bases, 9 bases remained unmatched. The CDR3 contains 16 residues. Germline CDR1 and CDR2: LNHDA and SQIVND (reference sequence). The CDR3 DNA sequence: TGTGCCAGTAGTATAGGAGGGGGACAGTATGTCACTGAAGCTTTCTTT. It translates to CASSIGGGQYVTEAFF. Based on the CDR3 plus reference TRBV19 and TRBJ1-1, the full variable domain is DGGITQSPKYLFRKEGQNVTLSCEQNLNHDAMYWYRQDPGQGLRLIYYSQIVNDFQKGDIAEGYSVSREKKESFPLTVTSAQKNPTAFYLCASSIGGGQYVTEAFFGQGTRLTVV.

This clone was picked up one time. The chain carries TRBV5-8 and TRBJ2-1; 10 positions agree with TRBD2. The V gene end was trimmed by 1 base and the J gene end by 7 bases; junction bases not matched to a gene: 14. CDR3 size: 18 residues. The germline gives CDR1 SGHTS, CDR2 YDEGEE. The CDR3 sequence: CASSLTARSGGAVNEQFF. Written as DNA, the CDR3 is TGTGCCAGCAGCTTGACAGCCCGGAGCGGGGGGGCCGTGAATGAGCAGTTCTTC.

This clone was recorded a few times. The V call is TRBV10-2, the J call TRBJ2-5; 7 bases align to TRBD2. J lost 5 bases, V lost 8 bases, and 5 bases had no gene match. From germline, CDR1 is WSHSY and CDR2 SAAADI. The CDR3 length is 12 residues. The CDR3, as DNA: TGCGCCAGCGCCGGGACTAAGGAGACCCAGTACTTC. Protein: CASAGTKETQYF.

Comments on this clone: At the DNA level, this CDR3 is encoded by other sequences in the same sample as well. The chain combines TRBV28 with TRBJ1-2; weak D call: TRBD1 (6 bases). The CDR3 is 12 residues long. The germline CDR1 and CDR2 sequences are MDHEN and SYDVKM. V was trimmed by 5 bases and J by 8 bases, leaving 12 bases between them. As DNA, the CDR3 is TGTGCCAGCAGTCTCAGGGGAAGAGGCTACACCTTC. Residues: CASSLRGRGYTF.

V and J are TRBV2 and TRBJ1-5, with D possibly being TRBD1 (5 bases). Germline V gene data show CDR1 as SNHLY and CDR2 as FYNNEI. Trimming shortened V by 6 bases and J by 2 bases, and 11 bases separated the two germline ends. The CDR3 runs 14 residues. CDR3 residues: CASSGGGRNQPQHF. The CDR3 nucleotides read TGTGCCAGCAGCGGGGGGGGTCGCAATCAGCCCCAGCATTTT.

This chain joins TRBV18 and TRBJ1-2; no reliable D call. In germline, CDR1 is KGHSH, CDR2 LQKENI. The CDR3 length is 13 residues. Trimming pared 4 bases from V and 6 bases from J, leaving 12 bases between. CDR3 sequence reads: CASSQGSRDGYTF. DNA of the CDR3: TGTGCCAGCTCACAAGGTAGTCGGGATGGCTACACCTTC.

This sequence joins TRBV6-2 or TRBV6-3 and TRBJ2-2; a possible D gene is TRBD1 (5 bases). This CDR3 region has 19 residues. The V gene's germline CDR1 is MNHEY and CDR2 SVGEGT. V shed 0 bases and J shed 2 bases, with 19 bases lying between them. For the CDR3, the DNA is TGTGCCAGCAGTTACTCGGAGCCAGTCCCCAGGGTTAACACCGGGGAGCTGTTTTTT. Translated: CASSYSEPVPRVNTGELFF.

The J gene is TRBJ2-7, the V gene TRBV6-5; TRBD1 might be the D (6 bases). Trimming pared 7 bases from V and 2 bases from J, leaving 9 bases between. The CDR3 loop spans 12 amino acids. Germline assignment: CDR1 MNHEY and CDR2 SVGAGI. CDR3 sequence (DNA): TGTGCCAGCATACAGGGACCCTACGAGCAGTACTTC. It is translated as CASIQGPYEQYF.

This chain connects TRBV2 to TRBJ2-1, with 9 bases aligning to TRBD1. CDR3 length: 14 residues. V trimming: 6 bases; J trimming: 2 bases; junction bases outside the gene matches: 2. CDR1 and CDR2 from the germline V gene are SNHLY and FYNNEI. The CDR3 coding sequence is TGTGCCAGCAGGGGACAGGGCCCCTACAATGAGCAGTTCTTC. Translation: CASRGQGPYNEQFF.

This chain links TRBV6-1 with TRBJ1-2, with D uncertain. The CDR3 runs to 13 residues. Germline CDR1 reads MNHNS; CDR2 reads SASEGT. Trimming pared 2 bases from V and 3 bases from J, leaving 7 bases between. The CDR3 sequence is CASSESSHYGYTF. CDR3 nucleotides: TGTGCCAGCAGTGAATCTTCCCACTATGGCTACACCTTC.